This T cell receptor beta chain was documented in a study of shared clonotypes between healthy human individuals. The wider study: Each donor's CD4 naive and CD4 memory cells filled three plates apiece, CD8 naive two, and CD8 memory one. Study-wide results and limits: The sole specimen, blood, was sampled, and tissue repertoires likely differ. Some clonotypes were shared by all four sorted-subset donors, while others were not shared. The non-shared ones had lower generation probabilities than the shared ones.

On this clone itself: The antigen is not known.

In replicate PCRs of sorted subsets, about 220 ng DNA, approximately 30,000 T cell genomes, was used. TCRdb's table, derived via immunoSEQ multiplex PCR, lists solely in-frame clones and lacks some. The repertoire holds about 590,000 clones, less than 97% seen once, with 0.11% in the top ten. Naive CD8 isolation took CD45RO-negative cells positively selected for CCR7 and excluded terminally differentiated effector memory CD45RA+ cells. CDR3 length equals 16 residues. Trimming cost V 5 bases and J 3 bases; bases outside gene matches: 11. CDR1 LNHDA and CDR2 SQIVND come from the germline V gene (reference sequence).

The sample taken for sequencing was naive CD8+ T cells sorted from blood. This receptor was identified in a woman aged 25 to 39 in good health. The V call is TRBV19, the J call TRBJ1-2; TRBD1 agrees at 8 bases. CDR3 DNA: TGTGCCAGTAGTCCGGGGACAGGTTCGACTGACTATGGCTACACCTTC. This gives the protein CASSPGTGSTDYGYTF.